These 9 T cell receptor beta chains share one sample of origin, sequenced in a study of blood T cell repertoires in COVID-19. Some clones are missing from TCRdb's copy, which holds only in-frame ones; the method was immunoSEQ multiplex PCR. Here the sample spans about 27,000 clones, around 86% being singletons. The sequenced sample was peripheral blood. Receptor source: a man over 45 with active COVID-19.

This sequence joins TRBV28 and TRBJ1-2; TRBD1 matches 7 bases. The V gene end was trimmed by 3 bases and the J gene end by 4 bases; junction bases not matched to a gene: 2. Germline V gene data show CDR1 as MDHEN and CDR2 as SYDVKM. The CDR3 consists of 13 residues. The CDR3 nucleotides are TGTGCCAGCAGTTTTGCAGGGGGCTATGGCTACACCTTC. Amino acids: CASSFAGGYGYTF.

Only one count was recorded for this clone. CDR3 DNA sequence: TGTGCCAGCAGCTTAGGGCGGACAGCCACCTACGAGCAGTACTTC. It yields the protein CASSLGRTATYEQYF. The J gene is TRBJ2-7, the V gene TRBV11-2; D possibly corresponds to TRBD1 (6 bases). Germline values: CDR1 SGHAT, CDR2 FQNNGV. CDR3 size: 15 residues. Trimming stripped 1 base from V and 2 bases from J, with 12 bases between.

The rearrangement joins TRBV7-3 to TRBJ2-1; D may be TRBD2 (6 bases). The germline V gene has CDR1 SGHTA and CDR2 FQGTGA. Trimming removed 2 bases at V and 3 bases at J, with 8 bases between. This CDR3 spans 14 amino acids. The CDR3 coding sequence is TGTGCCAGCAGCTTATCGCGGGACTACAATGAGCAGTTCTTC. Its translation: CASSLSRDYNEQFF.

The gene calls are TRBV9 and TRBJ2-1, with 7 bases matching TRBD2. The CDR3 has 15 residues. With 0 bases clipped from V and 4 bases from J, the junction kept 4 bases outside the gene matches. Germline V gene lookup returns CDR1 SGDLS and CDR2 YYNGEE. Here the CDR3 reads CASSVEASGYNEQFF. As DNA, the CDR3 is TGTGCCAGCAGCGTAGAGGCTAGCGGTTACAATGAGCAGTTCTTC.

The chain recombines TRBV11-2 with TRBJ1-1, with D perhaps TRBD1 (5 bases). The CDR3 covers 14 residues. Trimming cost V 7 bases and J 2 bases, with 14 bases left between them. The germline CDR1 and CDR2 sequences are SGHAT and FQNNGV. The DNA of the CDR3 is TGTGCCAGCACCATAGGACAAGCTAACACTGAAGCTTTCTTT. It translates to CASTIGQANTEAFF.

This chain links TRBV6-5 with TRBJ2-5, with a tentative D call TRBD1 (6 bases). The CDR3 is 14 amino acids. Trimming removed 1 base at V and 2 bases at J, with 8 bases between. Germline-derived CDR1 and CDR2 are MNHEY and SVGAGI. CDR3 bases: TGTGCCAGCAGTTACTTGACAGGTCAAGAGACCCAGTACTTC. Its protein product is CASSYLTGQETQYF.

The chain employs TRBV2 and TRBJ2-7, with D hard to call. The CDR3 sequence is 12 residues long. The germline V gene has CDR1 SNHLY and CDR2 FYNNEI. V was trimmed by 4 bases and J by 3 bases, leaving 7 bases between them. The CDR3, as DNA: TGTGCCAGCAGTGTGGCTCGCTACGAGCAGTACGTC. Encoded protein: CASSVARYEQYV.

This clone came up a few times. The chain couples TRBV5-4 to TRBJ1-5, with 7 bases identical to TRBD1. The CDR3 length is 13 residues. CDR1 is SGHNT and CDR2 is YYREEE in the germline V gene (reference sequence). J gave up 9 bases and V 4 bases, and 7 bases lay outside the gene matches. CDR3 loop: CASSAGGEAPQHF. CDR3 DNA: TGTGCCAGCAGCGCAGGGGGTGAGGCGCCCCAGCATTTT.

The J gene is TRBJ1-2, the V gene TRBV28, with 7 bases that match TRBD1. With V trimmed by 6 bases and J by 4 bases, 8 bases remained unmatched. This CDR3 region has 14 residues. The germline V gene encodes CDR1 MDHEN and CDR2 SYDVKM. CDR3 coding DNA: TGTGCCAGCAGCCCCCAGGGGGACTTCTATGGCTACACCTTC. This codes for CASSPQGDFYGYTF.